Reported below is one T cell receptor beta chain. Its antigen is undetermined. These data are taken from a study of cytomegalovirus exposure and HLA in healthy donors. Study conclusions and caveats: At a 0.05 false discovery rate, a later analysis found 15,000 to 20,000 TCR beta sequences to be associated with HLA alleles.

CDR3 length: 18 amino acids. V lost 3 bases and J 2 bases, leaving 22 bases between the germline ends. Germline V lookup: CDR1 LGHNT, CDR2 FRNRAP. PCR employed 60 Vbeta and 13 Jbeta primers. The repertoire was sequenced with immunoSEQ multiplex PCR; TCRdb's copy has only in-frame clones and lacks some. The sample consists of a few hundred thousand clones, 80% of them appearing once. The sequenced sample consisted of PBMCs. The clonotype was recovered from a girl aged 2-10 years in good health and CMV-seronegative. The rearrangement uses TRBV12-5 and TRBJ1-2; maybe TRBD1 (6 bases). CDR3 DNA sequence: TGTGCTAGTGGTTTTAGCCAACTACAGGGCTCGTCGAACTATGGCTACACCTTC. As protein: CASGFSQLQGSSNYGYTF.